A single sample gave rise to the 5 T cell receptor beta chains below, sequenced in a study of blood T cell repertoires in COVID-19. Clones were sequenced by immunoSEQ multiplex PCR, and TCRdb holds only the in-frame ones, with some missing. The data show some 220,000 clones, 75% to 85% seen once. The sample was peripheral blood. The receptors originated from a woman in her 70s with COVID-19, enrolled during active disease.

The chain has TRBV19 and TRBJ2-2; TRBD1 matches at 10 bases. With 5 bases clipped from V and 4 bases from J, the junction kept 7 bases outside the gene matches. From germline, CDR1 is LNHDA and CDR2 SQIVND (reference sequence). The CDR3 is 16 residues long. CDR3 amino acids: CASSPRQGASTGELFF. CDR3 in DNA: TGTGCCAGTAGTCCCAGACAGGGGGCAAGCACCGGGGAGCTGTTTTTT.

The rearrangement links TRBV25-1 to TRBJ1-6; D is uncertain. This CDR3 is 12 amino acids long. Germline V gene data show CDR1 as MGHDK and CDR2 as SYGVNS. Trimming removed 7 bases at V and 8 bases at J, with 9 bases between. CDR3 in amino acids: CASTRGYSPLHF. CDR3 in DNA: TGTGCCAGCACCAGAGGGTATTCACCCCTCCACTTT. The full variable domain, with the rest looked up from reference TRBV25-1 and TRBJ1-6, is EADIYQTPRYLVIGTGKKITLECSQTMGHDKMYWYQQDPGMELHLIHYSYGVNSTEKGDLSSESTVSRIRTEHFPLTLESARPSHTSQYLCASTRGYSPLHFGNGTRLTVT.

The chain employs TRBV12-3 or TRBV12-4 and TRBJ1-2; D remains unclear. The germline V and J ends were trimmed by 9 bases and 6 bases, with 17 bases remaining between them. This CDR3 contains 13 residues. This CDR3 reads CASRRRAGNGYTF. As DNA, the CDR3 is TGTGCCAGTAGGAGGAGGGCCGGGAATGGCTACACCTTC.

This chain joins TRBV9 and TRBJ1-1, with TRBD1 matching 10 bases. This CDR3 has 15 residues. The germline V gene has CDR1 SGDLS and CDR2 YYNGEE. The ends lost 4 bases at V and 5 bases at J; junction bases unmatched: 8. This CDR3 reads CASSLRQGAGTEAFF. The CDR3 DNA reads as TGTGCCAGCAGCCTCAGACAGGGGGCTGGGACTGAAGCTTTCTTT. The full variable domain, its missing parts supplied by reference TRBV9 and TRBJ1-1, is DSGVTQTPKHLITATGQRVTLRCSPRSGDLSVYWYQQSLDQGLQFLIQYYNGEERAKGNILERFSAQQFPDLHSELNLSSLELGDSALYFCASSLRQGAGTEAFFGQGTRLTVV.

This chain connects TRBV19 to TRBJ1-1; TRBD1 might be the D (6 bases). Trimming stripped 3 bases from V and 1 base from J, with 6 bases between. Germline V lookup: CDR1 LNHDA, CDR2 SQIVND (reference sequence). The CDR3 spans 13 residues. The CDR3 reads CASSMDRNTEAFF. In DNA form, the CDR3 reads TGTGCCAGTAGTATGGACAGGAACACTGAAGCTTTCTTT.